This is a list of T cell receptor beta chains from one sample in a study of CD8 T cells in ankylosing spondylitis. MiXCR was run by TCRdb on the 5' RACE reads, yielding one entry per CDR3 protein. The table has around 130,000 distinct CDR3 sequences, roughly 9% seen once. The specimen sequenced was blood, either unsorted or a sorted T cell fraction (not recorded which). The receptors come from a male donor with ankylosing spondylitis or in good health (not recorded which). CDR3s include the opening cysteine and the closing phenylalanine or tryptophan.

v_gene	j_gene	CDR3aa
TRBV12-3/TRBV12-4	TRBJ2-7	CASRGTGIYEQYF
TRBV3-1	TRBJ2-7	CASSQGTSGLYEQYF
TRBV20-1	TRBJ2-2	CSARSQGPKPGGELFF
TRBV11-2	TRBJ2-1	CASSSGTSGSRNNEQFF
TRBV19	TRBJ1-6	CASSIYRNNSPLHF
TRBV4-1	TRBJ2-1	CASSQARLAGGHEQFF
TRBV20-1	TRBJ2-2	CSAPGRGNTGELFF
TRBV20-1	TRBJ1-6	CSATPGDQNSPLHF
TRBV12-3/TRBV12-4	TRBJ2-3	CASSLRPGGRDTQYF
TRBV2	TRBJ2-2	CASWGTGVTSGSSRELFF